The 30 T cell receptor beta chains reported below all come from one sample, sequenced in a study of shared clonotypes between healthy human individuals. TCRdb's table, derived via immunoSEQ multiplex PCR, lists solely in-frame clones and lacks some. The sample shows over 1.4 million clones, approximately 97% of them seen only once. Sequences were obtained from naive CD4+ T cells sorted from blood. Documented subset: CD45RA+ positively selected. These receptors all stem from a man younger than 45 in good health.

The J gene is TRBJ1-5, the V gene TRBV28; D call uncertain. The germline gives CDR1 MDHEN, CDR2 SYDVKM. This CDR3 region has 13 residues. The V gene lost 3 bases and the J gene lost 9 bases, with 12 bases spanning the gap. The CDR3 loop is CASSFPYPGPQHF. DNA for the CDR3: TGTGCCAGCAGTTTCCCCTATCCAGGGCCCCAGCATTTT. Looking up the rest from reference TRBV28 and TRBJ1-5 gives the full variable domain: DVKVTQSSRYLVKRTGEKVFLECVQDMDHENMFWYRQDPGLGLRLIYFSYDVKMKEKGDIPEGYSVSREKKERFSLILESASTNQTSMYLCASSFPYPGPQHFGDGTRLSIL.

The V and J genes are TRBV6-1 and TRBJ2-3, with D unresolved. Trimming removed 7 bases from V and 3 bases from J, with 14 bases in between. The CDR3 runs 14 residues. CDR1 MNHNS and CDR2 SASEGT come from the germline V gene. DNA of the CDR3: TGTGCCAGCAAGGTGCCCATCACAACAGATACGCAGTATTTT. Its protein is CASKVPITTDTQYF.

The rearrangement links TRBV6-4 to TRBJ2-1; D unresolved. Germline assignment: CDR1 MRHNA and CDR2 SNTAGT. Trimming removed 6 bases at V and 5 bases at J, with 11 bases between. CDR3 length equals 13 residues. The CDR3 region is CASSRETNNEQFF. The CDR3 DNA is TGTGCCAGCAGCCGAGAAACAAACAATGAGCAGTTCTTC.

The V gene is TRBV2, the J gene TRBJ1-5; maybe TRBD1 (6 bases). The CDR3 consists of 13 residues. Trimming cost V 8 bases and J 3 bases, with 11 bases left between them. CDR1 is SNHLY and CDR2 is FYNNEI in the germline V gene. This chain's CDR3 is CASGRDTNQPQHF. In DNA, the CDR3 is TGTGCCAGCGGCCGGGACACCAATCAGCCCCAGCATTTT.

The CDR3 loop is CASSLVTGAGETQYF. CDR3 nucleotide sequence: TGTGCCAGCAGCTTAGTAACAGGGGCCGGAGAGACCCAGTACTTC. This chain uses TRBV7-9 with TRBJ2-5; 7 nucleotides match TRBD1. CDR3 length: 15 amino acids. The ends lost 1 base at V and 4 bases at J; junction bases unmatched: 6. Germline values: CDR1 SEHNR, CDR2 FQNEAQ (reference sequence). The whole variable domain, filled in from reference TRBV7-9 and TRBJ2-5, reads DTGVSQNPRHKITKRGQNVTFRCDPISEHNRLYWYRQTLGQGPEFLTYFQNEAQLEKSRLLSDRFSAERPKGSFSTLEIQRTEQGDSAMYLCASSLVTGAGETQYFGPGTRLLVL.

This chain connects TRBV5-1 to TRBJ1-1; D possibly corresponds to TRBD1 (5 bases). Between the trimmed V and J ends, which lost 4 bases and 0 bases, there was a span of 16 bases. CDR1 SGHRS and CDR2 YFSETQ come from the germline V gene. The CDR3 is made up of 16 amino acids. The CDR3 DNA reads TGCGCCAGCAGCCAAAGACAGAGAGGCATGAACACTGAAGCTTTCTTT. Protein: CASSQRQRGMNTEAFF.

The J gene is TRBJ2-7, the V gene TRBV4-3; D possibly matches TRBD1 or TRBD2 (6 bases each). Between the trimmed V and J ends, which lost 4 bases and 6 bases, there was a span of 19 bases. The CDR3 spans 15 residues. In germline, CDR1 is LGHNA, CDR2 YSLEER. The CDR3 DNA is TGCGCCAGCAGCCGGGGTTCGTTGAGGGGGGCCGAGCAGTACTTC. As protein: CASSRGSLRGAEQYF.

This rearrangement joins TRBV5-5 to TRBJ2-1, with a weak D call TRBD1 (6 bases). Germline V gene data show CDR1 as SGHKS and CDR2 as YYEKEE (reference sequence). This CDR3 region has 15 residues. Between the trimmed V and J ends, which lost 8 bases and 2 bases, there was a span of 17 bases. The CDR3 here is CASDLGGFTYNEQFF. For the CDR3, the DNA is TGTGCCAGTGACCTAGGGGGATTCACCTACAATGAGCAGTTCTTC.

The chain is built from TRBV5-8 and TRBJ2-5, with TRBD2 matching 13 bases. The J segment lost 0 bases and the V segment lost 0 bases, leaving 2 bases of the junction unmatched. Germline V gene lookup returns CDR1 SGHTS and CDR2 YDEGEE. The CDR3 is 17 residues long. CDR3 loop: CASSLGTSGGNQETQYF. CDR3 DNA: TGTGCCAGCAGCTTGGGGACTAGCGGGGGAAACCAAGAGACCCAGTACTTC. Filled out from reference TRBV5-8 and TRBJ2-5, the complete variable domain reads EAGVTQSPTHLIKTRGQQATLRCSPISGHTSVYWYQQALGLGLQFLLWYDEGEERNRGNFPPRFSGRQFPNYSSELNVNALELEDSALYLCASSLGTSGGNQETQYFGPGTRLLVL.

The chain couples TRBV6-5 to TRBJ2-6; D is perhaps TRBD2 (5 bases). V was shortened by 4 bases and J by 4 bases, with 11 bases between the two germline ends. Germline V gene data show CDR1 as MNHEY and CDR2 as SVGAGI. There are 15 residues in the CDR3. The CDR3 reads CASSSLPGGANVLTF. In nucleotides, the CDR3 is TGTGCCAGCAGTTCCCTCCCGGGAGGGGCCAACGTCCTGACTTTC.

The rearrangement links TRBV7-9 to TRBJ2-1; tentatively, D is TRBD1 or TRBD2 (5 bases each). The CDR3 contains 13 residues. Trimming stripped 9 bases from V and 7 bases from J, with 16 bases between. Germline values: CDR1 SEHNR, CDR2 FQNEAQ (reference sequence). The CDR3 bases are TGTGCCAGTACAGGCGCCGGGGAGAATGAGCAGTTCTTC. Encoded protein: CASTGAGENEQFF.

This clone has a single count. V and J are TRBV7-9 and TRBJ2-4, with D perhaps TRBD1 or TRBD2 (5 bases each). The germline V gene encodes CDR1 SEHNR and CDR2 FQNEAQ (reference sequence). The V and J ends lost 3 bases and 8 bases respectively, with 23 bases between them. There are 17 residues in the CDR3. CDR3 residues: CASSFLRGRGPNDIQYF. The CDR3 DNA reads TGTGCCAGCAGCTTTCTTAGGGGTCGGGGCCCGAATGACATTCAGTACTTC.

The J gene is TRBJ2-5, the V gene TRBV9; 9 nucleotides line up with TRBD2. Trimming at V came to 1 base and at J to 3 bases, leaving 4 bases not matched to a gene. Germline values: CDR1 SGDLS, CDR2 YYNGEE. This CDR3 region has 15 residues. The CDR3 protein is CASSVLAGIEETQYF. The CDR3 DNA is TGTGCCAGCAGCGTACTAGCGGGAATAGAAGAGACCCAGTACTTC.

This clone occurred a few times. The rearrangement uses TRBV10-1 and TRBJ2-3; possibly TRBD1 for D (6 bases). There are 15 residues in the CDR3. Trimming removed 8 bases at V and 5 bases at J, with 20 bases between. Per the germline V gene, CDR1 is WNHNN and CDR2 is SYGVQD (reference sequence). CDR3 protein: CASSDRLATKDTQYF. In nucleotides, the CDR3 is TGCGCCAGCTCCGACAGGTTAGCTACGAAAGATACGCAGTATTTT.

The rearrangement uses TRBV10-1 and TRBJ2-1; no definite D call. V was clipped by 0 bases and J by 4 bases, with 7 bases between them. This CDR3 spans 14 amino acids. Germline CDR1 is WNHNN and CDR2 is SYGVQD (reference sequence). This chain's CDR3 is CASSESLGYNEQFF. As DNA, the CDR3 is TGCGCCAGCAGTGAGTCCCTCGGATACAATGAGCAGTTCTTC.

CDR3 DNA: TGTGCCAGCAGCTTGGGGCCCCCAGTGAGGAACGAAAAACTGTTTTTT. This translates into CASSLGPPVRNEKLFF. V gene TRBV5-6 combines with J gene TRBJ1-4; D ambiguous. V was clipped by 0 bases and J by 8 bases, with 17 bases between them. The CDR3 has 16 residues. Germline V gene lookup returns CDR1 SGHDT and CDR2 YYEEEE.

V is TRBV10-3 and J is TRBJ2-2; 12 nucleotides line up with TRBD2. With 6 bases clipped from V and 0 bases from J, the junction kept 5 bases outside the gene matches. Germline V gene data show CDR1 as ENHRY and CDR2 as SYGVKD. CDR3 length equals 17 residues. In DNA, the CDR3 is TGTGCCATCAGCCAGACTAGCGGGGGCGCGAACACCGGGGAGCTGTTTTTT. Protein product: CAISQTSGGANTGELFF.

The chain is built from TRBV7-3 and TRBJ2-1; D ambiguous. Germline assignment: CDR1 SGHTA and CDR2 FQGTGA. V lost 1 base and J 6 bases, leaving 10 bases between the germline ends. The CDR3 length is 14 residues. This chain's CDR3 is CASSLSLVGNEQFF. The DNA of the CDR3 is TGTGCCAGCAGCTTAAGCCTAGTGGGCAATGAGCAGTTCTTC. Full variable domain (missing parts from reference TRBV7-3 and TRBJ2-1): GAGVSQTPSNKVTEKGKYVELRCDPISGHTALYWYRQSLGQGPEFLIYFQGTGAADDSGLPNDRFFAVRPEGSVSTLKIQRTERGDSAVYLCASSLSLVGNEQFFGPGTRLTVL.

As to this clone: Other DNA sequences in this specimen translate into the identical CDR3. The rearrangement joins TRBV6-1 to TRBJ2-3, with D unclear. V lost 6 bases, J lost 0 bases, and 4 bases lay in between. The CDR3 covers 12 residues. Germline V gives CDR1 MNHNS, CDR2 SASEGT. DNA for the CDR3: TGTGCCAGCAGGCCTAGCACAGATACGCAGTATTTT. This codes for CASRPSTDTQYF.

The chain joins TRBV7-2 to TRBJ1-1, with 8 bases aligning to TRBD1. After removal of 3 bases from V and 7 bases from J, the junction contained 10 bases not matched to a gene. The CDR3 spans 15 residues. Per germline, CDR1 SGHTA and CDR2 FQGNSA. In nucleotides, the CDR3 is TGTGCCAGCAGCTTGAGACGGACAGGGACCCTTGAAGCTTTCTTT. Residues: CASSLRRTGTLEAFF.

This clone was seen more than once but under ten times. The chain links TRBV6-6 to TRBJ2-1; 7 bases line up with TRBD2. CDR3 size: 14 residues. The germline V gene encodes CDR1 MNHNY and CDR2 SVGAGI (reference sequence). V lost 2 bases to trimming and J lost 10 bases; unmatched junction nucleotides: 8. The CDR3 reads CASSYTALLAEQFF. The DNA for the CDR3 is TGTGCCAGCAGTTACACCGCGTTACTAGCGGAGCAGTTCTTC.

This CDR3 is CASSEIPSTEAFF. The CDR3 DNA sequence: TGTGCCAGCAGTGAAATTCCATCAACTGAAGCTTTCTTT. The rearrangement uses TRBV6-1 and TRBJ1-1; D is undetermined. The germline gives CDR1 MNHNS, CDR2 SASEGT. The CDR3 length is 13 residues. Trimming left V 2 bases short and J 5 bases short, with 9 bases between.

The V call is TRBV5-4, the J call TRBJ2-7; 9 bases fit TRBD1. Germline V gene sequence: CDR1 SGHNT, CDR2 YYREEE (reference sequence). V was pared by 6 bases and J by 5 bases, with 9 bases of the junction left unmatched. This CDR3 is built from 14 residues. CDR3: CASNPGRQGDEQYF. CDR3 bases: TGTGCCAGCAACCCAGGAAGACAGGGGGACGAGCAGTACTTC.

The chain joins TRBV14 to TRBJ2-7; 12 positions match TRBD2. Trimming took 0 bases from V and 9 from J; bases not matched to a gene: 12. CDR1 SGHDN and CDR2 FVKESK come from the germline V gene. The CDR3 runs to 17 residues. The CDR3 spells CASSQDRTSGTTRGQYF. DNA of the CDR3: TGTGCCAGCAGCCAAGACCGGACTAGCGGGACTACCCGAGGGCAGTACTTC.

The table lists this clone with a count of one. V usage is TRBV5-5 and J usage is TRBJ2-2; TRBD2 agrees at 7 bases. Germline values: CDR1 SGHKS, CDR2 YYEKEE (reference sequence). The CDR3 loop spans 15 amino acids. The ends lost 1 base at V and 5 bases at J; junction bases unmatched: 5. CDR3 in amino acids: CASSLLQLATGELFF. In DNA form, the CDR3 reads TGTGCCAGCAGCTTGTTACAACTAGCGACCGGGGAGCTGTTTTTT. The variable domain in full, completed from reference TRBV5-5 and TRBJ2-2, reads DAGVTQSPTHLIKTRGQQVTLRCSPISGHKSVSWYQQVLGQGPQFIFQYYEKEERGRGNFPDRFSARQFPNYSSELNVNALLLGDSALYLCASSLLQLATGELFFGEGSRLTVL.

The genes are TRBV28 and TRBJ2-7; D unresolved. Trimming cost V 2 bases and J 3 bases, with 8 bases left between them. CDR1 is MDHEN and CDR2 is SYDVKM in the germline V gene. CDR3 length equals 13 residues. CDR3 in DNA: TGTGCCAGCAGTTTAGATCTAATCTACGAGCAGTACTTC. This translates into CASSLDLIYEQYF. Together with reference TRBV28 and TRBJ2-7, the CDR3 gives the full variable domain: DVKVTQSSRYLVKRTGEKVFLECVQDMDHENMFWYRQDPGLGLRLIYFSYDVKMKEKGDIPEGYSVSREKKERFSLILESASTNQTSMYLCASSLDLIYEQYFGPGTRLTVT.

V usage is TRBV2 and J usage is TRBJ2-3; 12 bases line up with TRBD2. J gave up 0 bases and V 6 bases, and 4 bases lay outside the gene matches. CDR3 length: 16 residues. The germline V gene encodes CDR1 SNHLY and CDR2 FYNNEI. Here the CDR3 DNA reads TGTGCCAGCAGGACCGGACTAGCGGGAAGCACAGATACGCAGTATTTT. Its translation is CASRTGLAGSTDTQYF.

The chain uses TRBV27 and TRBJ2-3, with TRBD1 identical over 9 bases. V trimming: 2 bases; J trimming: 1 base; junction bases outside the gene matches: 4. The CDR3 is made up of 16 amino acids. Germline CDR1 is MNHEY and CDR2 is SMNVEV (reference sequence). The CDR3 nucleotides are TGTGCCAGCAGTTTAGGGACAGGGCTTCGCACAGATACGCAGTATTTT. It translates to CASSLGTGLRTDTQYF.

The chain is built from TRBV5-1 and TRBJ2-5; TRBD1 agrees at 9 bases. Germline CDR1 and CDR2: SGHRS and YFSETQ. The CDR3 totals 15 residues. V lost 4 bases, J lost 4 bases, and 8 bases stayed unmatched. The CDR3 protein is CASSQQQGARETQYF. The CDR3 coding sequence is TGCGCCAGCAGCCAACAACAGGGGGCTAGAGAGACCCAGTACTTC.

This clone is a singleton in its sample. The chain couples TRBV11-2 to TRBJ2-1, with D possibly matching TRBD1 (5 bases). CDR1 is SGHAT and CDR2 is FQNNGV in the germline V gene. CDR3 size: 18 residues. V was shortened by 5 bases and J by 5 bases, with 25 bases between the two germline ends. The CDR3 loop reads CASSQQRLPGMWNNEQFF. The CDR3 DNA sequence: TGTGCCAGCAGCCAACAACGGCTTCCAGGGATGTGGAACAATGAGCAGTTCTTC.